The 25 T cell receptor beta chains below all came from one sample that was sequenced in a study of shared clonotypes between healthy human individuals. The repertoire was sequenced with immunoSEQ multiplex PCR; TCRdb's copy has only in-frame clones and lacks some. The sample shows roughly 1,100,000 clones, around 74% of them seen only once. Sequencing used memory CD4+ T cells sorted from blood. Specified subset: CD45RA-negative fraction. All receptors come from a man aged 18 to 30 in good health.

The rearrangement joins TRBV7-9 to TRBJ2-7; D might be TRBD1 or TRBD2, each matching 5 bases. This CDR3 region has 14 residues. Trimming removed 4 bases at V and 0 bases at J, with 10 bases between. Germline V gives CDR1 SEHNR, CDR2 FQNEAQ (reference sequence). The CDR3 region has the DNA TGTGCCAGCAGCTACCCAGGGAGCTCCTACGAGCAGTACTTC. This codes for CASSYPGSSYEQYF.

This chain's CDR3 is CAIRGQGMNTGELFF. In nucleotides, the CDR3 is TGTGCCATCAGGGGACAGGGCATGAACACCGGGGAGCTGTTTTTT. This chain links TRBV10-3 with TRBJ2-2; 9 positions agree with TRBD1. The CDR3 sequence is 15 residues long. Germline assignment: CDR1 ENHRY and CDR2 SYGVKD. V shed 6 bases and J 1 base; nucleotides not matched to a gene: 3.

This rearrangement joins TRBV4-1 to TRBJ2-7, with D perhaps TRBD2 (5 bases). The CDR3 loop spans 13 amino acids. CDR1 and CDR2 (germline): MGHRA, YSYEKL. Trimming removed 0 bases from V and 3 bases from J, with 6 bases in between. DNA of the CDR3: TGCGCCAGCAGCCAAGACGGGATCTACGAGCAGTACTTC. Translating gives CASSQDGIYEQYF.

Written as DNA, the CDR3 is TGTGCCAGTACCCTGACAGGAGTTACATATAGCAATCAGCCCCAGCATTTT. This encodes CASTLTGVTYSNQPQHF. The chain joins TRBV19 to TRBJ1-5; TRBD1 might be the D (6 bases). CDR1 and CDR2 (germline): LNHDA, SQIVND (reference sequence). Deletions cut 7 bases from V and 0 bases from J, with 19 bases between. The CDR3 length is 17 residues.

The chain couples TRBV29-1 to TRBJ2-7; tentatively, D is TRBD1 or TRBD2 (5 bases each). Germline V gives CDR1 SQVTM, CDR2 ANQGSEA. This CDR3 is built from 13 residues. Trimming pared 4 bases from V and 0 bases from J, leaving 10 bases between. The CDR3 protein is CSVGDPASYEQYF. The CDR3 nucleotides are TGCAGCGTTGGGGACCCAGCCTCCTACGAGCAGTACTTC.

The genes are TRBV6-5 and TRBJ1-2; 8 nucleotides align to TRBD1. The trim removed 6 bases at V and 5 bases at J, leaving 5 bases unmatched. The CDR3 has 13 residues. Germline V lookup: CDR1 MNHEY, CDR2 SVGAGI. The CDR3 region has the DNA TGTGCCAGCAGACAACAGGGGGGATATGGCTACACCTTC. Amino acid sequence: CASRQQGGYGYTF.

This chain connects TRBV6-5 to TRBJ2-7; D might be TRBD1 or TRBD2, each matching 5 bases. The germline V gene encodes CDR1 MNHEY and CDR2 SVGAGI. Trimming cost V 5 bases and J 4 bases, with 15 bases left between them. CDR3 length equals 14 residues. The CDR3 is CASSIGTPLYEQYF. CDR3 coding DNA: TGTGCCAGCAGTATAGGGACCCCCTTGTACGAGCAGTACTTC.

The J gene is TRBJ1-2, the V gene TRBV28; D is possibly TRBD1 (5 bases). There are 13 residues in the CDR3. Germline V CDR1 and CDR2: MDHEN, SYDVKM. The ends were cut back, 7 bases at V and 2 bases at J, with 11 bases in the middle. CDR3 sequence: CASTETENYGYTF. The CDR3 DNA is TGTGCCAGCACCGAGACAGAGAACTATGGCTACACCTTC.

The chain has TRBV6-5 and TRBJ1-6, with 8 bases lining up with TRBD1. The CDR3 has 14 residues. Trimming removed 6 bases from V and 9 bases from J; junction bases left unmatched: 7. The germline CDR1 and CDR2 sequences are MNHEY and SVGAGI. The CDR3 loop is CASSRTGSGSPLHF. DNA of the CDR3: TGTGCCAGCAGCCGGACAGGGAGCGGTTCACCCCTCCACTTT.

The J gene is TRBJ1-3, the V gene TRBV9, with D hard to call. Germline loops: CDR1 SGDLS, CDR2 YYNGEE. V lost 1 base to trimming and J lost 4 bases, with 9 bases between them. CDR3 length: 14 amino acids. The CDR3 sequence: CASSVLAEGNTIYF. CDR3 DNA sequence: TGTGCCAGCAGCGTATTAGCCGAGGGAAACACCATATATTTT.

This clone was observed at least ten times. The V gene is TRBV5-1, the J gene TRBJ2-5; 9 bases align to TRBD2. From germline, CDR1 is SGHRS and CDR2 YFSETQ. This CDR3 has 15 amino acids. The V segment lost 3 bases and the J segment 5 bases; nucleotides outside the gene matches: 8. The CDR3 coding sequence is TGCGCCAGCAGCTCAGATAGCGGGGGAGGTGAGACCCAGTACTTC. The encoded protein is CASSSDSGGGETQYF.

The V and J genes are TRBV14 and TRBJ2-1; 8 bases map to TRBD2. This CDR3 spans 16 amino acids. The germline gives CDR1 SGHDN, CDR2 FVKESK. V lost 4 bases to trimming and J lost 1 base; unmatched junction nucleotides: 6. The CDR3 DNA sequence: TGTGCCAGCAGCCTAATAGCGGGACGGTCCTACAATGAGCAGTTCTTC. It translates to CASSLIAGRSYNEQFF.

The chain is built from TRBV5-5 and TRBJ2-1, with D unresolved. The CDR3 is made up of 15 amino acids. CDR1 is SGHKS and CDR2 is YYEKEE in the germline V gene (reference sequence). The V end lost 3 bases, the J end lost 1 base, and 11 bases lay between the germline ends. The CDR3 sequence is CASSSRTGSYNEQFF. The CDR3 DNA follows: TGTGCCAGCAGCTCCCGGACGGGTTCCTACAATGAGCAGTTCTTC.

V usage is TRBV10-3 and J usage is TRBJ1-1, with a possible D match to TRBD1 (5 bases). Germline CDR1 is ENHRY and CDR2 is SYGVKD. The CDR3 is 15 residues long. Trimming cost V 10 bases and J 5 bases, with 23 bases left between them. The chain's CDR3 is CATTKPGQTGTEAFF. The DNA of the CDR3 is TGTGCCACAACCAAACCGGGGCAAACGGGAACTGAAGCTTTCTTT.

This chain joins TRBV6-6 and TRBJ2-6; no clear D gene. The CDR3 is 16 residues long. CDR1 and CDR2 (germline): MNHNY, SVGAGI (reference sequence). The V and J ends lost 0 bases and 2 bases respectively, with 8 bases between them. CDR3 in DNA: TGTGCCAGCAGTTACTCTGGGGTCGCTGGGGCCAACGTCCTGACTTTC. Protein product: CASSYSGVAGANVLTF.

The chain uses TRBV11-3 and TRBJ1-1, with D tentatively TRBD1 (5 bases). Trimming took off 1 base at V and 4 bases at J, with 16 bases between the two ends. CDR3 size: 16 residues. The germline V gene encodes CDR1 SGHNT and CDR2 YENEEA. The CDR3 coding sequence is TGTGCCAGCAGCTTAGCGTTTTGGGGACTTAGCACTGAAGCTTTCTTT. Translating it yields CASSLAFWGLSTEAFF.

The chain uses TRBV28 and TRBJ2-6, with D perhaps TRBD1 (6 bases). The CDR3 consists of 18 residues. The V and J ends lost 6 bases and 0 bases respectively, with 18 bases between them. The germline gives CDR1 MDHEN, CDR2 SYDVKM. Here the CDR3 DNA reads TGTGCCAGCAGGGGAATCGACAGGATAAGCTCTGGGGCCAACGTCCTGACTTTC. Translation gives CASRGIDRISSGANVLTF. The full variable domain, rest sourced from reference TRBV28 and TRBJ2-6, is DVKVTQSSRYLVKRTGEKVFLECVQDMDHENMFWYRQDPGLGLRLIYFSYDVKMKEKGDIPEGYSVSREKKERFSLILESASTNQTSMYLCASRGIDRISSGANVLTFGAGSRLTVL.

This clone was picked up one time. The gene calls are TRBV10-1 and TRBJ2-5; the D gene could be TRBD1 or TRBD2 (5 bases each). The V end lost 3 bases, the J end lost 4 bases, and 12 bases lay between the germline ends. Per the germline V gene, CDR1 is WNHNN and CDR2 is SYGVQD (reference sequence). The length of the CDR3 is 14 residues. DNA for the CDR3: TGCGCCAGCAGTGAAGCCTCTGGGGGAGAGACCCAGTACTTC. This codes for CASSEASGGETQYF.

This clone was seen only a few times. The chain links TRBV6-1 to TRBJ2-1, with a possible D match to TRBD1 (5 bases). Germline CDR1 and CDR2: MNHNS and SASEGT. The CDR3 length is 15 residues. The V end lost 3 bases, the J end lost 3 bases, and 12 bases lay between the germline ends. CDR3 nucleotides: TGTGCCAGCAGTGACAGGGATCTCCTCTACAATGAGCAGTTCTTC. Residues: CASSDRDLLYNEQFF.

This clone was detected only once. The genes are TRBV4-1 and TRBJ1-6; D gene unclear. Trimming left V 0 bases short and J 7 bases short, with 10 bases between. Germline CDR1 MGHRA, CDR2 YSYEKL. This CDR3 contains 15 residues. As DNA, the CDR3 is TGCGCCAGCAGCCAAGATCCAGATTTAAATTCACCCCTCCACTTT. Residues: CASSQDPDLNSPLHF.

The CDR3 reads CASSYESGGTEAFF. The CDR3 nucleotides read TGTGCCAGCAGTTACGAATCAGGGGGAACTGAAGCTTTCTTT. The chain employs TRBV6-5 and TRBJ1-1, with TRBD1 matching 7 bases. The CDR3 covers 14 residues. The V and J ends lost 2 bases and 5 bases, in that order; junction bases with no gene match: 5. Germline assignment: CDR1 MNHEY and CDR2 SVGAGI.

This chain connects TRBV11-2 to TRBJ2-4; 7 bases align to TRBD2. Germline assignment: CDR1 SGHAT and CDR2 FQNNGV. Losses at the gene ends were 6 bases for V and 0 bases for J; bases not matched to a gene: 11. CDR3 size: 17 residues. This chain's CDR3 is CASRSSREVGAKNIQYF. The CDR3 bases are TGTGCCAGCAGGTCCAGTCGGGAGGTAGGAGCCAAAAACATTCAGTACTTC.

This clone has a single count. This chain's CDR3 is CASSWGTSGGTNTQYF. DNA for the CDR3: TGTGCCAGCAGCTGGGGGACTAGCGGGGGGACGAATACGCAGTATTTT. This sequence joins TRBV7-2 and TRBJ2-3, with TRBD2 matching 15 bases. The germline V gene has CDR1 SGHTA and CDR2 FQGNSA. The CDR3 is 16 residues long. V was pared by 4 bases and J by 7 bases, with 6 bases of the junction left unmatched.

DNA of the CDR3: TGCAGTGCTATGACAACTGTGGAGCAGTACTTC. Its protein is CSAMTTVEQYF. This chain links TRBV20-1 with TRBJ2-7; D remains unclear. Germline CDR1 DFQATT, CDR2 SNEGSKA (reference sequence). The length of the CDR3 is 11 residues. V was trimmed by 4 bases and J by 7 bases, leaving 11 bases between them.

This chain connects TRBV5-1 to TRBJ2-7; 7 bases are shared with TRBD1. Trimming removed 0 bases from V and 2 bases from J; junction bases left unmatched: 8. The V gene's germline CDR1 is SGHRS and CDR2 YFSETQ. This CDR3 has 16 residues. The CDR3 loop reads CASSLDGTVATYEQYF. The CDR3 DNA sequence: TGCGCCAGCAGCTTGGACGGGACAGTCGCTACCTACGAGCAGTACTTC.